The T cell receptor (beta chain) under discussion was sequenced for a study of graft-versus-host responses after intestinal transplantation (dated by TCRdb to 2020 to 2023). Describing the broader study: The transplants that recipients received were multivisceral, liver-intestinal, or isolated intestinal. Anti-thymocyte globulin induction was given to all recipients, followed by maintenance tacrolimus and steroids for approximately three years. Graft-versus-host and host-versus-graft alloreactive T cell clones were tracked in the graft, circulation and bone marrow after intestinal transplantation using bulk TCR-beta CDR3 sequencing. Alloreactive clones were identified by sequencing pre-transplant mixed lymphocyte reaction products and comparing them with unstimulated pre-transplant donor and recipient T cells. The cohort enrolled about two dozen intestinal transplant recipients, one of whom was a retransplant, and 3 patients without pretransplant specimens were excluded. A peak of at least 4% donor T cells among recipient peripheral blood mononuclear cells was the definition used for donor T cell macrochimerism. Rather than being sequenced by the commercial service, samples from a few later patients were sequenced in-house on an Illumina MiSeq and processed with MiXCR.

The library was prepared using the immunoSEQ multiplex PCR assay. Adaptive Biotechnologies carried out high-throughput TCR-beta CDR3 sequencing of genomic DNA for most patients. The study's own analysis went as follows. TCR sequencing data for approximately 17 patients were retrieved from Adaptive's ImmunoSEQ software; three other patients were processed with MiXCR and VDJtools. CDR3 nucleotide sequences shared by donor and recipient were removed because the origin of these sequences could not be assigned. Alloreactive clones required at least 2-fold expansion over unstimulated cells and minimum CFSE-low frequency of 0.002% (template counts) or 0.001% (read counts). A clone was considered mappable if detected in the sequenced pre-transplant spleen, lymph node, or MLR CFSE-low populations of the donor or recipient. Cumulative frequency of alloreactive clones was calculated as a percentage of all sequences weighted by copy number. TCRdb obtained this table from immuneACCESS and retained in-frame rearrangements with V and J assigned. These tables miss some clones; where compared with another copy, unresolved V genes account for less than half of the shortfall, and the remainder is unexplained. V, J and clone size are taken as reported in that table, and D and trimming were inferred from the DNA itself. Within this sample are over 65,000 clones, with over 80% of them counted one time only. The top ten constitute over 0.55% of the sample.

Reading the germline V gene (reference sequence) gives CDR1 LNHDA and CDR2 SQIVND. From its cysteine to its phenylalanine, the CDR3 spans 15 amino acids. This entry keeps only the CDR3 DNA: 45 bases, framed from base 1. Germline trimming: 4 bases from V, 0 bases from J; junction bases outside gene matches: 2. Blood samples were collected up to 4 times in the first month after transplant and then at least monthly when available. Study-wide findings and limitations: The conclusions were limited by the relatively low number and heterogeneity of the intestinal transplant patients. GvH clones turned up in recipient bone marrow, with some appearing earlier in ileal mucosa or blood, a pattern consistent with an intestinal mucosal origin. In patients with donor T cell macrochimerism, the allografts had high GvH to HvG T cell clonal ratios. Peak levels of circulating GvH clones were associated with declines in HvG clones early after transplant.

A note on this clone: Its specific antigen is unknown. Per-base qualities were not stored, and no clone one base away is much larger.

This clonotype was obtained from a human patient who received an intestinal transplant, so some T cells may come from the graft donor. This chain joins TRBV19 to TRBJ2-7; 11 junctional bases match TRBD2. This specimen consisted of PBMCs, obtained 98 days after intestinal transplantation. The CDR3: CASSTSGRNSYEQYF. The nucleotides are TGTGCCAGTAGTACTAGCGGGAGGAACTCCTACGAGCAGTACTTC.